The entry below describes one T cell receptor (beta chain). This clonotype was seen only a few times. Its antigen has not been determined. The input lacks base qualities; no much larger clone sits a single base away. To demonstrate the VDJtools post-analysis software, TCR beta repertoires were profiled from the peripheral blood of about 13 young patients with multiple sclerosis. The patients with multiple sclerosis were children and adolescents between roughly 6 and 17 years of age. These data are taken from a study of post-analysis software for immune sequencing data (dated by TCRdb to between 2015 and 2016). For context, the study as a whole: Relapsing-remitting, secondary progressive and progressive-relapsing multiple sclerosis were recorded as disease courses, and subtype annotation was lacking for some patients. The patient repertoires were set against 11 previously published healthy control repertoires from donors whose ages ranged from roughly 6 to 25 years. A subset of samples was prepared in parallel using single-end sample barcoding, then pooled and co-amplified after Illumina adapter ligation.

Study-wide conclusions, independent of this receptor: Multiple sclerosis patients had significantly lower normalized Chao1 diversity than controls, a result that suggests substantial peripheral T-cell clonal expansion. The multiple sclerosis patient group was slightly younger than the control group. Direct clustering with F measure revealed strong co-clustering of samples prepared in the same batch, which led to a batch-effect correction.

Library method: PCR. The instrument given in TCRdb is Illumina HiSeq 2500. To reduce PCR and sequencing biases, unique molecular identifiers were incorporated into the TCR beta cDNA libraries. About 500,000 cDNA molecules were obtained for every 1 to 10 million input T cells, so each molecule roughly corresponded to one T cell. The same protocol used for the earlier healthy control dataset was applied to prepare and sequence the patient libraries. Samples belonging to the same batch were prepared together, multiplexed and sequenced on a shared HiSeq lane. The paper's data handling went like this. Raw barcoded reads were processed with MIGEC, discarding single-read molecular identifier groups before consensus assembly and CDR3 extraction. VDJtools was used for post-analysis of the clonotype tables, with diversity normalized by down-sampling every dataset to the smallest sample size. Repertoire overlap clustering matched CDR3 amino acid but not nucleotide sequences to correct batch-related cross-sample contamination. TCRdb reprocessing: public reads trimmed at Q25 with fastp, clones called with MiXCR, in-frame beta chains kept. Rows with one shared CDR3 protein collapse into an entry with the most common genes and DNA. The V and J calls reflect TCRdb's pipeline rather than the authors' work. A total of more than 450,000 distinct CDR3 sequences appear in this sample, approximately 34% of them only once. 6% of the sample is in the top ten clones.

The receptor was derived from a girl aged 2 to 17 with multiple sclerosis. Sequencing was performed on blood.

CDR3 sequence: CASRDQDRGTDTQYF. The sequenced DNA is TGTGCCAGCAGGGACCAAGACAGGGGGACAGATACGCAGTATTTT. The chain links TRBV6-6 with TRBJ2-3, with TRBD1 matching 9 junction bases. In the germline V gene (reference sequence), CDR1 corresponds to MNHNY and CDR2 to SVGAGI. The CDR3 runs 15 amino acids, cysteine and phenylalanine included. Just the 45-base CDR3 DNA is kept, in frame starting at base 1. V lost 6 bases and J lost 3 bases, and the count of bases not matched to a germline gene is 7.